The 15 T cell receptor beta chains below were found in one sample sequenced in a study of T cell repertoires in aging, cancer and after chemotherapy. Rearranged V-D-J TRB sequences were amplified with a mixed TRB-A/B primer pool. TCRdb passed the multiplex PCR reads through MiXCR, listing each CDR3 protein once. This sample has some 9,300 distinct CDR3 sequences, with 20% to 30% found just once. Peripheral blood genomic DNA, not sorted cells or RNA, was the template. Sample: blood. These receptors were taken from a human donor with a blood cancer. The donor label of this sample is uncertain.

This clonotype was picked up many times. The genes are TRBV6-6 and TRBJ2-5, with D hard to call. The CDR3 totals 12 residues. V lost 7 bases and J lost 4, with 10 bases in between. Germline V gene data show CDR1 as MNHNY and CDR2 as SVGAGI (reference sequence). The CDR3, as DNA: TGTGCCAGCAATAGCCCGCTAGAGACCCAGTACTTC. Amino acids: CASNSPLETQYF.

The rearrangement links TRBV12-3 or TRBV12-4 to TRBJ2-1; 9 bases align to TRBD2. V shed 6 bases and J 2 bases; nucleotides not matched to a gene: 2. The CDR3 is made up of 14 amino acids. The CDR3 DNA is TGTGCCAGCAGGTCTAGCGGGGCCTACAATGAGCAGTTCTTC. The encoded protein is CASRSSGAYNEQFF.

The sample holds many counts of this clonotype. J is TRBJ2-4 and V is TRBV10-3, with 8 bases matching TRBD2. V lost 3 bases, J lost 6 bases, and 7 bases stayed unmatched. Germline V lookup: CDR1 ENHRY, CDR2 SYGVKD. This CDR3 is 15 amino acids long. The CDR3 region is CAISEDFGRGNIQYF. The DNA for the CDR3 is TGTGCCATCAGTGAAGATTTCGGGAGGGGAAACATTCAGTACTTC.

The V and J genes are TRBV20-1 and TRBJ2-3, with 7 bases that match TRBD2. The CDR3 covers 15 residues. Germline V CDR1 and CDR2: DFQATT, SNEGSKA (reference sequence). V was clipped by 1 base and J by 4 bases; unmatched bases: 8. Here the CDR3 reads CSARAGAGRADTQYF. The CDR3 DNA sequence: TGCAGTGCTAGAGCGGGCGCGGGGAGGGCAGATACGCAGTATTTT.

This clonotype was detected only a few times. V gene TRBV19 combines with J gene TRBJ2-7; 14 bases map to TRBD2. There are 18 residues in the CDR3. J lost 6 bases, V lost 6 bases, and 16 bases had no gene match. Germline V CDR1 and CDR2: LNHDA, SQIVND (reference sequence). The CDR3 spells CASRGPGLAGVPRFEQYF. CDR3 bases: TGTGCCAGTAGGGGACCGGGACTAGCGGGAGTCCCCAGGTTCGAGCAGTACTTC.

A note on this clonotype: A much larger clonotype is one base distant, so this may be a read error. The chain joins TRBV19 to TRBJ1-1, with 7 nucleotides matching TRBD1. The junction had 9 bases not matched to a gene; V was cut back by 2 bases and J by 0 bases. The CDR3 contains 17 residues. Germline CDR1 is LNHDA and CDR2 is SQIVND (reference sequence). The CDR3, as DNA: TGTGCCAGTAGTATACTAACCGGGACAGTGTTGAACACTGAAGCTTTCTTT. Protein product: CASSILTGTVLNTEAFF.

The chain recombines TRBV5-1 with TRBJ2-3; 7 positions match TRBD2. The CDR3 has 15 residues. Trimming at V came to 2 bases and at J to 2 bases, leaving 5 bases not matched to a gene. Per germline, CDR1 SGHRS and CDR2 YFSETQ. CDR3 sequence reads: CASSFGREFTDTQYF. The CDR3 DNA reads as TGCGCCAGCAGCTTCGGGCGGGAGTTCACAGATACGCAGTATTTT.

This clonotype has a count of ten or more. This chain connects TRBV7-6 to TRBJ2-7, with D possibly being TRBD2 (6 bases). Germline CDR1 and CDR2: SGHVS and FNYEAQ. The length of the CDR3 is 13 residues. V was clipped by 5 bases and J by 5 bases, with 13 bases between them. The CDR3 DNA reads TGTGCCAGCAGCCCGGGGACTCTCAACGAGCAGTACTTC. This gives the protein CASSPGTLNEQYF.

This clonotype was seen a handful of times. The CDR3 here is CASSLGSNYGYTF. The CDR3 DNA sequence: TGTGCCAGCAGCCTAGGTTCTAACTATGGCTACACCTTC. V gene TRBV5-4 combines with J gene TRBJ1-2; D is uncertain. V lost 4 bases and J 0 bases, leaving 7 bases between the germline ends. CDR3 length: 13 residues. Germline-derived CDR1 and CDR2 are SGHNT and YYREEE (reference sequence).

The J gene is TRBJ1-2, the V gene TRBV18; D is unclear. Trimming took 5 bases from V and 4 from J, leaving 8 bases between them. There are 12 residues in the CDR3. Germline V CDR1 and CDR2: KGHSH, LQKENI. CDR3 amino acids: CASSSDGYGYTF. In DNA form, the CDR3 reads TGTGCCAGCTCATCGGACGGCTATGGCTACACCTTC.

Judged by abundance, this clonotype is medium-sized. The chain has TRBV30 and TRBJ1-6; 9 bases are shared with TRBD1. With V trimmed by 1 base and J by 6 bases, 1 base remained unmatched. This CDR3 spans 14 amino acids. The germline CDR1 and CDR2 sequences are GTSNPN and SVGIG (reference sequence). The CDR3 is CAWSEGQGNSPLHF. The CDR3 region has the DNA TGTGCCTGGAGTGAGGGACAGGGTAATTCACCCCTCCACTTT. Drawing the rest from reference TRBV30 and TRBJ1-6, the complete variable domain is SQTIHQWPATLVQPVGSPLSLECTVEGTSNPNLYWYRQAAGRGLQLLFYSVGIGQISSEVPQNLSASRPQDRQFILSSKKLLLSDSGFYLCAWSEGQGNSPLHFGNGTRLTVT.

This clonotype was seen more than once but under ten times. CDR3 region: CASSPRTGGNYNQPQHF. As DNA, the CDR3 is TGTGCCAGCAGTCCGAGGACAGGGGGCAACTACAATCAGCCCCAGCATTTT. The V and J genes are TRBV27 and TRBJ1-5; 11 bases are shared with TRBD1. The CDR3 totals 17 residues. J lost 3 bases, V lost 5 bases, and 9 bases had no gene match. CDR1 is MNHEY and CDR2 is SMNVEV in the germline V gene (reference sequence).

By share, this clonotype counts as medium-sized (0.01 to 0.1%). The V and J genes are TRBV6-5 and TRBJ1-3; maybe TRBD1 (5 bases). V dropped 7 bases and J dropped 9 bases, with 19 bases sitting between them. This CDR3 region has 14 residues. The V gene's germline CDR1 is MNHEY and CDR2 SVGAGI. As DNA, the CDR3 is TGTGCCAGCAAGGGGACGGCCCTCGTAGGCACCATATATTTT. This sequence encodes CASKGTALVGTIYF.

This clonotype is deemed medium-sized. V is TRBV12-3 or TRBV12-4 and J is TRBJ1-4; 9 bases line up with TRBD1. There are 14 residues in the CDR3. V lost 6 bases, J lost 4 bases, and 3 bases stayed unmatched. The CDR3 protein is CASRPGQGNEKLFF. The CDR3 DNA is TGTGCCAGCAGACCGGGACAGGGTAATGAAAAACTGTTTTTT.

By its share, this clonotype is medium-sized (0.01 to 0.1%). The chain employs TRBV30 and TRBJ1-2; D unclear. This CDR3 comprises 13 residues. V dropped 0 bases and J dropped 8 bases, with 13 bases sitting between them. CDR1 and CDR2 (germline): GTSNPN, SVGIG (reference sequence). CDR3 nucleotides: TGTGCCTGGAGTGTAGCCACGACCAGCGGCTACACCTTC. This encodes CAWSVATTSGYTF.